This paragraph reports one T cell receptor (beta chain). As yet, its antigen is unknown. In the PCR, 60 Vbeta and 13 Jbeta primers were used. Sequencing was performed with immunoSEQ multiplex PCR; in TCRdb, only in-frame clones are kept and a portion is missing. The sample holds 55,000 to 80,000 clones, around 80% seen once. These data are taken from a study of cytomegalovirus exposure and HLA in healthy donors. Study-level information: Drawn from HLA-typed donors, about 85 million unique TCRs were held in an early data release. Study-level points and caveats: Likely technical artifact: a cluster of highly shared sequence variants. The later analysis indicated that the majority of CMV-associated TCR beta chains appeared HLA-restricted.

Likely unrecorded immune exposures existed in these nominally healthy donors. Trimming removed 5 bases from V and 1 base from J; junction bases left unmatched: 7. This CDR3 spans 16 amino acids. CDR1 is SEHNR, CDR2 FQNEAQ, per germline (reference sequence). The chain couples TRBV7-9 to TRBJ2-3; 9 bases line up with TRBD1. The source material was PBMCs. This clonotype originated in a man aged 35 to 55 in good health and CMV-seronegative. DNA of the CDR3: TGTGCCAGCAGCCGTACAGGGGGCGGGGGCACAGATACGCAGTATTTT. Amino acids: CASSRTGGGGTDTQYF.